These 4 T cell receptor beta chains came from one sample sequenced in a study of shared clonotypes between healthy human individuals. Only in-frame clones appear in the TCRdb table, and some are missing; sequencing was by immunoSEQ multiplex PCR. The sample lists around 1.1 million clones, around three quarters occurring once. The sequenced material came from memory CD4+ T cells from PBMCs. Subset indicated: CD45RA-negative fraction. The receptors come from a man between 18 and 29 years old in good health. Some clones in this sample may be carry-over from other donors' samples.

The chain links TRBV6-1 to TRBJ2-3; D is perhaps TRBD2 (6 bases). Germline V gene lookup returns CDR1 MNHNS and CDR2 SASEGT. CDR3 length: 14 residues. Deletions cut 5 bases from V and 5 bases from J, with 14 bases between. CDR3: CASSPGGGVDTQYF. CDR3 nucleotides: TGTGCCAGCAGTCCCGGGGGTGGCGTAGATACGCAGTATTTT.

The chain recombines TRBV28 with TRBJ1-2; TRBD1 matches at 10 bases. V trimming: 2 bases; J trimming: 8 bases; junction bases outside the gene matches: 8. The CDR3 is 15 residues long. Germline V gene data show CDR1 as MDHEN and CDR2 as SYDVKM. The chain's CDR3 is CASSLPPTGGWGYTF. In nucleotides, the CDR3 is TGTGCCAGCAGTTTACCGCCGACAGGGGGCTGGGGCTACACCTTC.

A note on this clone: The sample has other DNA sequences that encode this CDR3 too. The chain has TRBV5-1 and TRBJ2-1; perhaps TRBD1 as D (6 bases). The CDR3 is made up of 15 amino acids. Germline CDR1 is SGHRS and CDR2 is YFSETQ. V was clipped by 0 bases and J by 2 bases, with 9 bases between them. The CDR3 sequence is CASSLVTGTYNEQFF. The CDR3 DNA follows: TGCGCCAGCAGCTTGGTAACAGGGACCTACAATGAGCAGTTCTTC.

The CDR3 DNA follows: TGTGCCAGCAGCGCCGGACAGGGGTATCCTGGGGCCAACGTCCTGACTTTC. Its protein is CASSAGQGYPGANVLTF. The chain carries TRBV2 and TRBJ2-6; TRBD1 matches 9 bases. The germline gives CDR1 SNHLY, CDR2 FYNNEI. With 6 bases clipped from V and 2 bases from J, the junction kept 8 bases outside the gene matches. The CDR3 extends over 17 amino acids.